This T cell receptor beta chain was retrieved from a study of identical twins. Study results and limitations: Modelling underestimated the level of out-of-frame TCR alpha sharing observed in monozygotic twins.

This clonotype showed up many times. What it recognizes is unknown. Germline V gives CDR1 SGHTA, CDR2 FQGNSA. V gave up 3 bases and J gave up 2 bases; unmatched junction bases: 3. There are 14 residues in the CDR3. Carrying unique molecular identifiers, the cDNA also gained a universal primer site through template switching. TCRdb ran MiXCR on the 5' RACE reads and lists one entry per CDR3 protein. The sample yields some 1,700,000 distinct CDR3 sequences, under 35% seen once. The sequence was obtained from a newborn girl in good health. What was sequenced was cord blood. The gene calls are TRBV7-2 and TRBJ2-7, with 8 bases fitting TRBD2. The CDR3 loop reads CASSLTAGAYEQYF. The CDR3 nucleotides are TGTGCCAGCAGCTTGACAGCGGGAGCCTACGAGCAGTACTTC.